The clone carrying this TCR beta chain has ten or more counts. No antigen is known for it. The TCRbeta library was prepared with unique molecular identifiers. One entry per CDR3 protein, called by TCRdb with MiXCR from the PCR reads. The repertoire consists of more than 200,000 distinct CDR3 sequences, with roughly 26% occurring once and the leading ten covering roughly 2.6%. The entry originates in a study of T-cell reconstitution after alpha-beta-depleted transplantation in children. The study, taken as a whole, reports: Most T-cell counts and diversity one year after the transplant came from T cells that were newly produced. About two months after transplant, alpha-beta T cells reportedly came from several hundred expanded graft clones. Some patients' high day-60 TCRbeta diversity was attributed to recipient cells surviving conditioning.

With V trimmed by 7 bases and J by 5 bases, 10 bases remained unmatched. The CDR3 contains 15 residues. The chain carries TRBV12-3 or TRBV12-4 and TRBJ2-3; 9 bases map to TRBD2. The specimen was PBMCs, collected before TCRalphabeta/CD19-depleted stem cell transplant. The receptor comes from a girl between 2 and 10 years old with Fanconi anemia, due to receive a stem cell transplant. In DNA form, the CDR3 reads TGTGCCAGCACCCAGACTAGCGGTACCCGAGATACGCAGTATTTT. Translating it yields CASTQTSGTRDTQYF.